Sequencing of this T cell receptor (beta chain) was carried out in a study of T-cell memory formation after mild COVID-19. Study information: The study found TCR clusters largely donor specific.

The CDR3 sequence is 14 residues long. V was cut by 3 bases and J by 5 bases, with 10 bases left in between. Germline V lookup: CDR1 LGHNA, CDR2 YSLEER. About this clonotype: Its antigen is still unknown.

TCRdb reprocessed the 5' RACE reads via MiXCR and lists one record per CDR3 protein. The data hold under 250,000 distinct CDR3 sequences, with about 10% observed a single time. Study results and caveats: Second-wave clones peaking on day 37 lacked confirmed SARS-CoV-2 specificity.

Sequences were obtained from PBMCs or a T cell subset sorted from them (not recorded which). The chain is built from TRBV4-3 and TRBJ1-4; the D is unclear. This TCR came from a man between 18 and 35 years old who had mild COVID-19 (a few samples of this study predate the infection). Cell type and time point are not known. CDR3 nucleotides: TGCGCCAGCAGCCAGGAGTCTGGAAATGAAAAACTGTTTTTT. It translates to CASSQESGNEKLFF.